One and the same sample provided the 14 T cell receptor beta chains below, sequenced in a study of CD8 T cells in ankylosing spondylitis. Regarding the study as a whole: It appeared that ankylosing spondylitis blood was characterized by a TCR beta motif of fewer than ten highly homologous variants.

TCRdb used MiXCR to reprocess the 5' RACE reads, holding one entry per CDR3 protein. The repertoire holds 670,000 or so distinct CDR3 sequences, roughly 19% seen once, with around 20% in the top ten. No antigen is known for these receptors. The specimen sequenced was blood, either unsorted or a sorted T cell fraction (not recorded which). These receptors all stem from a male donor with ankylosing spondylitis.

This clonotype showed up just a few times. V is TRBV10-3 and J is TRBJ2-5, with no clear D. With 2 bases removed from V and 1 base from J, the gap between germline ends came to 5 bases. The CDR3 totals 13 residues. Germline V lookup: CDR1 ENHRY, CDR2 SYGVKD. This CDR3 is CAISEKGQETQYF. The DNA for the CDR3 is TGTGCCATCAGTGAGAAGGGCCAAGAGACCCAGTACTTC.

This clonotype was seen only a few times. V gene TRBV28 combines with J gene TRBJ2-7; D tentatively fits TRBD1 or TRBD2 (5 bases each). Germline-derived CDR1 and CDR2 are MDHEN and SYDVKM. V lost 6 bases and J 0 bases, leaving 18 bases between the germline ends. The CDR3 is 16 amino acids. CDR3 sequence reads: CASRGVGKAFSYEQYF. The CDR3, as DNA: TGTGCCAGCAGGGGGGTCGGGAAGGCCTTCTCCTACGAGCAGTACTTC.

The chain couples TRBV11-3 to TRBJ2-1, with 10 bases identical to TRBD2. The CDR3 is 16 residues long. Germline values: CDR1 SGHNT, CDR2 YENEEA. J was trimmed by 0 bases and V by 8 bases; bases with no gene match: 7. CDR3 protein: CASSSGGKSSYNEQFF. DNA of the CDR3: TGTGCCAGCTCTAGCGGGGGCAAGAGCTCCTACAATGAGCAGTTCTTC.

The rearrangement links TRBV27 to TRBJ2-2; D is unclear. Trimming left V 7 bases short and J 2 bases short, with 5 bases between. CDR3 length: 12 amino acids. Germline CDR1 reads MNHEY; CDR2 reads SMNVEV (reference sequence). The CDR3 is CASKRNTGELFF. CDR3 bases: TGTGCCAGCAAAAGAAACACCGGGGAGCTGTTTTTT.

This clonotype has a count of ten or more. The CDR3 spells CASSQLREKDEQYF. The CDR3, as DNA: TGCGCCAGCAGCCAATTGCGGGAGAAGGACGAGCAGTACTTC. This sequence joins TRBV4-3 and TRBJ2-7; 7 bases match TRBD2. The V segment lost 2 bases and the J segment 5 bases; nucleotides outside the gene matches: 6. The germline V gene has CDR1 LGHNA and CDR2 YSLEER. CDR3 size: 14 residues.

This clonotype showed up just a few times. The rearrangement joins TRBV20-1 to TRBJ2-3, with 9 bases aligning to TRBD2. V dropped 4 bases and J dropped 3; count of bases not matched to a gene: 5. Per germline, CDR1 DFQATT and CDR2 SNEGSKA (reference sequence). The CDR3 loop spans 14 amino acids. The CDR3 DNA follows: TGCAGTGCTAAGCTAGCGGGAAAAACAGATACGCAGTATTTT. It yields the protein CSAKLAGKTDTQYF.

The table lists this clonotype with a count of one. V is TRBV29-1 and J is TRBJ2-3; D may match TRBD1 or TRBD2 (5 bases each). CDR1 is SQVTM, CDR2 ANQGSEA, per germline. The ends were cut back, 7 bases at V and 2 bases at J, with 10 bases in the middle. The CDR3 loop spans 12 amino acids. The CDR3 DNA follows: TGCAGCGCCCTCGGGGCCACAGATACGCAGTATTTT. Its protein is CSALGATDTQYF.

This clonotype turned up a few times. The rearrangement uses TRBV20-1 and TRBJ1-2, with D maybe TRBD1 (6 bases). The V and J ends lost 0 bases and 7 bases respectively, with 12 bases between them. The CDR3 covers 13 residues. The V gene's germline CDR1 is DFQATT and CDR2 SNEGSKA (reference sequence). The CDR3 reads CSARDRTVLGYTF. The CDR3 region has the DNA TGCAGTGCTAGAGATAGGACAGTTCTTGGCTACACCTTC.

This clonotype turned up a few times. The CDR3 nucleotides read TGTGCCAGCAGCTTACTGACAGGGGACGAGCAGTACTTC. Its protein is CASSLLTGDEQYF. V usage is TRBV7-2 and J usage is TRBJ2-7; 8 bases map to TRBD1. This CDR3 region has 13 residues. Germline lookup yields CDR1 SGHTA and CDR2 FQGNSA. V lost 2 bases to trimming and J lost 5 bases; unmatched junction nucleotides: 2.

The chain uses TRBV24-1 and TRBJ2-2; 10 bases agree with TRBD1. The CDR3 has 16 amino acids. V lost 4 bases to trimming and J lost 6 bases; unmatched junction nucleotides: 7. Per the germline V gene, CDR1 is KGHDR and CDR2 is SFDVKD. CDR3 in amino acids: CATSDTGTGVPGELFF. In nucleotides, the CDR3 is TGTGCCACCAGTGACACCGGGACAGGGGTGCCCGGGGAGCTGTTTTTT.

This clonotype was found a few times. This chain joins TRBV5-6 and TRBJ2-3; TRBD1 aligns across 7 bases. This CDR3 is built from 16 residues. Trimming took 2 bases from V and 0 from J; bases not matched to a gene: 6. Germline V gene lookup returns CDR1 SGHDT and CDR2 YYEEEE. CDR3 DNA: TGTGCCAGCAGCTTCTCACAGGGGTCAAGCACAGATACGCAGTATTTT. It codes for CASSFSQGSSTDTQYF.

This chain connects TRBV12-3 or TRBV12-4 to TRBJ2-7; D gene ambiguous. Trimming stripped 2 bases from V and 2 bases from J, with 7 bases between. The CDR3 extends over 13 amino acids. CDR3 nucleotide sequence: TGTGCCAGCAGTTTATCTGTCCCCTACGAGCAGTACTTC. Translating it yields CASSLSVPYEQYF.

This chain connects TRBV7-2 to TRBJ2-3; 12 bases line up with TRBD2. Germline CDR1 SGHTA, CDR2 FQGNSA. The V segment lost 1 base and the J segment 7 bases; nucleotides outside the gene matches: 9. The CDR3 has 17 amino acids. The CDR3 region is CASSLELAGGPVNTQYF. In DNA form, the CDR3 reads TGTGCCAGCAGCTTAGAGCTAGCGGGAGGGCCGGTAAATACGCAGTATTTT.

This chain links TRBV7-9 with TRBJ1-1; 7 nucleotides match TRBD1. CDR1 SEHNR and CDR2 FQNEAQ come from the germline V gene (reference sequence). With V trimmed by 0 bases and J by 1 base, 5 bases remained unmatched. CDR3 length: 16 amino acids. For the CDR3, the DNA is TGTGCCAGCAGCTTAGCGTACGGGACAGAGAACACTGAAGCTTTCTTT. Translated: CASSLAYGTENTEAFF.